This note documents a single TCR beta chain sequence. Participants were aged about 18 to 90 years from about two dozen US areas. Membership in each cohort depended on participant-reported clinical history. In the original workflow: How many nucleated cells were present was estimated from reference gene primer amplification. TCRdb's copy holds only in-frame clones and misses some; the assay was immunoSEQ multiplex PCR. The DNA was the basis for D and trimming; V, J and clone size are from that table. The sample lists approximately 300,000 clones, about 88% occurring once. This record comes from a study of blood T cell repertoires in COVID-19. Overall study: Acute and convalescent COVID-19 specimens originated in the United States, Italy and Spain.

Germline CDR1 reads MNHNS; CDR2 reads SASEGT. V lost 3 bases and J lost 1, with 13 bases in between. The CDR3 is made up of 15 amino acids. Sequencing was done on a sample of PBMCs or T cells enriched from blood (not recorded which). The receptor was isolated from a man aged 55 to 70 who had recovered from COVID-19. The chain employs TRBV6-1 and TRBJ2-7, with a tentative D call TRBD1 (6 bases). Here the CDR3 reads CASSDQGSPSYEQYF. Written as DNA, the CDR3 is TGTGCCAGCAGTGATCAGGGGTCACCTTCCTACGAGCAGTACTTC.